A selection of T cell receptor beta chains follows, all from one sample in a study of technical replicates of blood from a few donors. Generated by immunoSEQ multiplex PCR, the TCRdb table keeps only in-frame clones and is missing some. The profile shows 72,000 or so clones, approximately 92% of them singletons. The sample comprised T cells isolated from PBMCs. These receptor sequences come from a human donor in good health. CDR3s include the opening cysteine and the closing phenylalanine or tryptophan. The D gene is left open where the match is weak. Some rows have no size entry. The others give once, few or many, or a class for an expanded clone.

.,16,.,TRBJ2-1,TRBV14,TGTGCCAGCAGCCAAGACCGAGCGAGGTGGTACAATGAGCAGTTCTTC,CASSQDRARWYNEQFF
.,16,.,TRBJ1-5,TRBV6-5,TGTGCCAGCAGTTACTCGAGAGGGTTGAGCAATCAGCCCCAGCATTTT,CASSYSRGLSNQPQHF
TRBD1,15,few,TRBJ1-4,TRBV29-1,TGCAGCGCCCAAGGGACAGGGGCTCTATATGAAAAACTGTTTTTT,CSAQGTGALYEKLFF
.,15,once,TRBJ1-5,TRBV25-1,TGTGCCAGCACATTACAGGGCCCAGAAAATCAGCCCCAGCATTTT,CASTLQGPENQPQHF
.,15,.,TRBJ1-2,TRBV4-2,TGTGCCAGCAGCCCAAGATCCTACCAGGGAGGTGGCTACACCTTC,CASSPRSYQGGGYTF
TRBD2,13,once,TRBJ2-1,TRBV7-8,TGTGCCAGCAGCTTAACTAGCGTGAGGGAGCAGTTCTTC,CASSLTSVREQFF
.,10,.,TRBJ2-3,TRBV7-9,TGTGCCAGCAGCTTACATCCCAGGCATTTT,CASSLHPRHF
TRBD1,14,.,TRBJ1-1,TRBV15,TGTGCCACCACTACAGGGGGTATGAACACTGAAGCTTTCTTT,CATTTGGMNTEAFF
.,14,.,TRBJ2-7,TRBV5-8,TGTGCCAGCAGCTTGAGCCCAAGTACCTACGAGCAGTACTTC,CASSLSPSTYEQYF
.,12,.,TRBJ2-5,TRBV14,TGTGCCAGCAGCCAAGTAGCTGAGACCCAGTACTTC,CASSQVAETQYF
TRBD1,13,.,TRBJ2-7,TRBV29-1,TGCAGCGTTTCAGTTGGACAGGGAAGCGAGCAGTACTTC,CSVSVGQGSEQYF
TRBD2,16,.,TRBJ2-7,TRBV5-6,TGTGCCAGCAGCAGGGGAGGGGCGCCGGTGTTCTACGAGCAGTACTTC,CASSRGGAPVFYEQYF
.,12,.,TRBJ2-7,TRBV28,TGTGCCAGCGCTGAAAGGAGGCGGGAGCAGTACTTC,CASAERRREQYF
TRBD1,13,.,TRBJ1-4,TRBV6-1,TGTGCCAGCAGTAGACAGGGGTATGAAAAACTGTTTTTT,CASSRQGYEKLFF